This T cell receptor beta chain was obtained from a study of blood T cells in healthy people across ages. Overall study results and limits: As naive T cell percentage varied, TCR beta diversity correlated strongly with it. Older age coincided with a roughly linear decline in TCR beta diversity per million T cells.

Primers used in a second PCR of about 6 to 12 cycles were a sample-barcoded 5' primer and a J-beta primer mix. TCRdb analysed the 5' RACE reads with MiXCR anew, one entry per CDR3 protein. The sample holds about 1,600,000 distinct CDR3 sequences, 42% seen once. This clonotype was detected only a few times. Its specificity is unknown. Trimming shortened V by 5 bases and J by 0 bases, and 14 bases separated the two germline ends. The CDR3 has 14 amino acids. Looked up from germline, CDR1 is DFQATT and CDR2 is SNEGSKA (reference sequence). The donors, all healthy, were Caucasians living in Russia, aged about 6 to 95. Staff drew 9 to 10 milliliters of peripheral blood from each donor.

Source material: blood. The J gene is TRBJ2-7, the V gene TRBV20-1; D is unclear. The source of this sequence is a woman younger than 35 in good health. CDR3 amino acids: CSAPNRPTSYEQYF. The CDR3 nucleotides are TGCAGTGCTCCTAACCGGCCCACCTCCTACGAGCAGTACTTC.